This T cell receptor beta chain was captured in a study of metastatic and nonmetastatic thyroid tumors. Looking at the study overall: Both malignant and benign thyroid patients supplied peripheral blood and tumor or nodule tissue samples, across which the repertoires of these patients were then compared.

No treatment had been given to any patient before thyroid surgery. TCRdb reassembled clones from the PCR reads with MiXCR. Counted here are tens of thousands of clones, less than 60% occurring once; the ten biggest clones make up around a quarter. This CDR3 spans 15 amino acids. CDR1 MNHNS and CDR2 SASEGT come from the germline V gene. V lost 7 bases and J lost 9; bases outside the gene matches: 13. The chain couples TRBV6-1 to TRBJ2-1; TRBD1 matches at 9 bases. This TCR derives from a male donor with papillary thyroid cancer or a benign thyroid nodule (not recorded which). Some clones in this sample may be carry-over from other donors' samples. Sequenced sample: tumor tissue. CDR3 bases: TGTGCCAGCACCTTGGAAGGACAGGGGAGAGGTGAGCAGTTCTTC. As protein: CASTLEGQGRGEQFF.